This T cell receptor beta chain was recorded in a study of OX40 agonist ivuxolimab in advanced cancers. Study-level findings and limits: What antigens the expanded peripheral T cells recognized was never established. On average, CD8+ T cells showed a greater number of expanded clones than CD4+.

This clone was recorded only once. The antigen remains undetermined. The CDR3 consists of 12 residues. Germline CDR1 SGDLS, CDR2 YYNGEE. Trimming pared 4 bases from V and 6 bases from J, leaving 7 bases between. Sequencing used immunoSEQ multiplex PCR; TCRdb keeps in-frame clones, though not all of them. Among tens of thousands of clones listed, over 75% were seen once. Source: CD4+ or CD8+ T cells sorted from blood, taken in a trial of the OX40 agonist ivuxolimab. The origin of this receptor is an adult with an advanced solid tumor such as melanoma, head and neck, liver or kidney cancer. The J gene is TRBJ2-2, the V gene TRBV9; D is possibly TRBD2 (5 bases). CDR3 amino acids: CASSPGSGELFF. The DNA of the CDR3 is TGTGCCAGCAGCCCGGGGTCCGGGGAGCTGTTTTTT.